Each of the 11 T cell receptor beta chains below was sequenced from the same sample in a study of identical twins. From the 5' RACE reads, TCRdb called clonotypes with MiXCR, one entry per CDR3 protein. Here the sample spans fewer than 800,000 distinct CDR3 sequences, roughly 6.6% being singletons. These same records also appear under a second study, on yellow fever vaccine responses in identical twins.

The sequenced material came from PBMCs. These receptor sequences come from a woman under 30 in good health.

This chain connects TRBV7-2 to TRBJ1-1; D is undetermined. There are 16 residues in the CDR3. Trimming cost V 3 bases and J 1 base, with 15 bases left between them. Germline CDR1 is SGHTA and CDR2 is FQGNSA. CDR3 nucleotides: TGTGCCAGCAGCTTCCGGTCGTACACACCGAACACTGAAGCTTTCTTT. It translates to CASSFRSYTPNTEAFF.

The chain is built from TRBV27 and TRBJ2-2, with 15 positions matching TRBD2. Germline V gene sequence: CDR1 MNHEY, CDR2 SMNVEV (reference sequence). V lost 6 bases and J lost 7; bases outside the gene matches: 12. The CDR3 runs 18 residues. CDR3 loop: CASSLKGLAGGRSGELFF. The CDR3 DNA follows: TGTGCCAGCAGCCTGAAAGGACTAGCGGGGGGGCGTAGCGGGGAGCTGTTTTTT.

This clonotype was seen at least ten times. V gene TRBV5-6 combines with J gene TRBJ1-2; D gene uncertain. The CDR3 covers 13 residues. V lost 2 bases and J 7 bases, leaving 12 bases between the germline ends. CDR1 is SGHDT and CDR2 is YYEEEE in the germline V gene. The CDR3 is CASSFEVSGGYTF. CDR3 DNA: TGTGCCAGCAGCTTTGAGGTTTCGGGTGGCTACACCTTC.

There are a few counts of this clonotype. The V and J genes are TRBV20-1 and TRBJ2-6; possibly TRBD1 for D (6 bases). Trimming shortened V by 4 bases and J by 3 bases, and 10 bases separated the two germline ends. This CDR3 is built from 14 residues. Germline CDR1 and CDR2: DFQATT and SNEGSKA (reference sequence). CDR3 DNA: TGCAGTGCTATTGGGGGCGGTGGGGCCAACGTCCTGACTTTC. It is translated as CSAIGGGGANVLTF.

The CDR3 loop is CATSDHPDRGLTEAFF. CDR3 bases: TGTGCCACCAGTGATCATCCAGACAGGGGGCTCACTGAAGCTTTCTTT. The chain is built from TRBV24-1 and TRBJ1-1, with TRBD1 matching 10 bases. The CDR3 is 16 amino acids. CDR1 is KGHDR and CDR2 is SFDVKD in the germline V gene. Trimming at V came to 3 bases and at J to 4 bases, leaving 7 bases not matched to a gene.

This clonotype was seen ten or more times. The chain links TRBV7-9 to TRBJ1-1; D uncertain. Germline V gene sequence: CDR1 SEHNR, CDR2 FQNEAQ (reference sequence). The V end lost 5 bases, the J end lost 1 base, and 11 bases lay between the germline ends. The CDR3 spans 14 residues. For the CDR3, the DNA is TGTGCCAGCAGCCCTGCTTCGGAGAACACTGAAGCTTTCTTT. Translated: CASSPASENTEAFF.

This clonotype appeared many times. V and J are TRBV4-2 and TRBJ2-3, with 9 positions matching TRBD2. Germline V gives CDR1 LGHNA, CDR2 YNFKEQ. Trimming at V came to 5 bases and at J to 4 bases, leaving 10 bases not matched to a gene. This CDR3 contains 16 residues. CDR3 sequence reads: CASSEMAGGGADTQYF. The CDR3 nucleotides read TGTGCCAGCAGCGAAATGGCGGGAGGGGGCGCAGATACGCAGTATTTT.

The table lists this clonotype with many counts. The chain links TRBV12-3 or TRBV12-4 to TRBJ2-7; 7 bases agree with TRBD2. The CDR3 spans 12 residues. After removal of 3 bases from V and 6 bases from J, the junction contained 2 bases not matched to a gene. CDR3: CASSFREVEQYF. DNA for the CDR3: TGTGCCAGCAGTTTCCGGGAGGTCGAGCAGTACTTC.

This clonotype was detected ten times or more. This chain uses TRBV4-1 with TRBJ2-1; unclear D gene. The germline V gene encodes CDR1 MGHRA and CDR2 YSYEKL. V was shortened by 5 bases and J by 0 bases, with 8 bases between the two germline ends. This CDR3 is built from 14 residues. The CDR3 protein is CASSGADSYNEQFF. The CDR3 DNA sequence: TGCGCCAGCAGCGGTGCGGACTCCTACAATGAGCAGTTCTTC.

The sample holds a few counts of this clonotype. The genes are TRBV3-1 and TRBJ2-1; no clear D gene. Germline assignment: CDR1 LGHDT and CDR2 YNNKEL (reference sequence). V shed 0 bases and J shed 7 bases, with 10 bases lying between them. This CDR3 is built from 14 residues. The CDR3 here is CASSQDDSWNEQFF. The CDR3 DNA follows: TGTGCCAGCAGCCAAGATGATAGTTGGAATGAGCAGTTCTTC.

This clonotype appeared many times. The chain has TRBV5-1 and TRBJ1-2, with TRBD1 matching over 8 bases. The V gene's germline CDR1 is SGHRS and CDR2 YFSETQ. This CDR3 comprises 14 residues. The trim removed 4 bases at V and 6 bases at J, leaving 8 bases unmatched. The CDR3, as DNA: TGCGCCAGCAGCCCGAACGGACAGGGAAATGGCTACACCTTC. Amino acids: CASSPNGQGNGYTF.